There are many counts of the clone carrying this T cell receptor beta chain. Time point of the sample: healthy volunteer bleed at 6 weeks. Whole blood that had not been fractionated was the source of extracted total RNA. Between the trimmed V and J ends, which lost 5 bases and 7 bases, there was a span of 15 bases. Germline V gene sequence: CDR1 SGHTA, CDR2 FQGTGA. The CDR3 has 14 residues. TCRdb re-derived calls from the RACE reads in MiXCR, one entry per CDR3 protein. The data show 50,000 to 70,000 distinct CDR3 sequences, roughly 6.1% seen once. These data belong to a study of human T cells and chemical hapten exposure.

The J gene is TRBJ2-1, the V gene TRBV7-3, with a tentative D call TRBD2 (6 bases). The source material was whole blood. The receptor comes from a female donor in good health. Some clones in this sample may be carry-over from other donors' samples. CDR3 sequence (DNA): TGTGCCAGCAGCCCCGGACGGGGGTGGAATGAGCAGTTCTTC. Residues: CASSPGRGWNEQFF.